This TCR beta chain appears in the sequencing data of a study of tumor-infiltrating lymphocytes in primary liver carcinoma. Study observations and caveats: Roughly 7.5-24% of top clones, and no more, occurred in all five tumor regions. Tumor tissue displayed a significantly greater top-250-clone fraction than blood (p = 0.039).

Each 20-30 mg portion of unsorted bulk tissue served as the source for co-extraction of RNA and DNA. The CDR3 runs to 16 residues. V was trimmed by 5 bases and J by 9 bases, leaving 25 bases between them. The germline CDR1 and CDR2 sequences are MGHDK and SYGVNS. Starting material of 500 ng total RNA yielded TCR beta cDNA via a constant-region primer. Libraries covering TCR beta were generated through three nested multiplex PCR rounds (using a slightly modified ARM-PCR). For around 9 cycles apiece, the opening two PCR rounds ran with TRBV1-TRBV30 forward primers and a C-beta reverse primer. TCRdb re-analysed the multiplex PCR reads in MiXCR, keeping a single row per CDR3 protein. The sample carries about 100,000 distinct CDR3 sequences, almost 70% recorded once. This clonotype was counted at least ten times. Its specificity is unknown.

This clonotype was obtained from a woman aged 55-70 years with primary liver carcinoma and hepatitis B virus infection. The chain has TRBV25-1 and TRBJ1-2; D not certain. Sequenced sample: liver tumor tissue from sampling region 5. As to subset: tumor region T5, tumor centre. DNA of the CDR3: TGTGCCAGCAGTACCTCGGGCGACGGCCGACGAGTTAGCTACACCTTC. Its translation: CASSTSGDGRRVSYTF.